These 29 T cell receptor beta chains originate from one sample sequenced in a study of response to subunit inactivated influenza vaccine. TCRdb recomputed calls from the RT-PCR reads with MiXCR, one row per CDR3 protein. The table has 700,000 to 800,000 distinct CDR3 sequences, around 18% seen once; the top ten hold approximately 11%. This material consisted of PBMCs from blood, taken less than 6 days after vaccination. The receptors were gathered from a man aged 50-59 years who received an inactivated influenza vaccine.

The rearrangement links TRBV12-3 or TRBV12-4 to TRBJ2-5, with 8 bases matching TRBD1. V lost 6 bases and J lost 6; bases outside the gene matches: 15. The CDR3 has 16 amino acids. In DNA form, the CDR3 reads TGTGCCAGCAGGCCCGGGACAGGAAGGCCCAAGCAGACCCAGTACTTC. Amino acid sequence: CASRPGTGRPKQTQYF.

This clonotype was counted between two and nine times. For the CDR3, the DNA is TGCGCCAGCAGCCTCGGGACTACTAGGGACACCATATATTTT. Amino acid sequence: CASSLGTTRDTIYF. J is TRBJ1-3 and V is TRBV5-1, with D tentatively TRBD1 (5 bases). Deletions cut 4 bases from V and 8 bases from J, with 16 bases between. In germline, CDR1 is SGHRS, CDR2 YFSETQ. This CDR3 comprises 14 residues. The variable domain in full, completed from reference TRBV5-1 and TRBJ1-3, reads KAGVTQTPRYLIKTRGQQVTLSCSPISGHRSVSWYQQTPGQGLQFLFEYFSETQRNKGNFPGRFSGRQFSNSRSEMNVSTLELGDSALYLCASSLGTTRDTIYFGEGSWLTVV.

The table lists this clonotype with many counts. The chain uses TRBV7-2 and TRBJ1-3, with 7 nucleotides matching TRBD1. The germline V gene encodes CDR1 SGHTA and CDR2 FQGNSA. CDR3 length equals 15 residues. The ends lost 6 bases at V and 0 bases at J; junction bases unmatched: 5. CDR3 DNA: TGTGCCAGCAGAACGGACAGGAACTCTGGAAACACCATATATTTT. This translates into CASRTDRNSGNTIYF.

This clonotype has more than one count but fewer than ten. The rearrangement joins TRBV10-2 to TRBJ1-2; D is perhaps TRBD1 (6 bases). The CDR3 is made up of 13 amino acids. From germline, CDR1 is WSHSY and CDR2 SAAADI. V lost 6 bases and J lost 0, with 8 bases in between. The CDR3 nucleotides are TGCGCCAGCAGCGGGACATCTAACTATGGCTACACCTTC. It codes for CASSGTSNYGYTF.

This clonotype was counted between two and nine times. The CDR3 spells CASSITGKVNTEAFF. CDR3 coding DNA: TGTGCCAGCTCAATTACAGGGAAGGTGAACACTGAAGCTTTCTTT. This sequence joins TRBV18 and TRBJ1-1; possible D gene TRBD1, 6 bases. Trimming removed 5 bases at V and 0 bases at J, with 13 bases between. The CDR3 is 15 amino acids. Per germline, CDR1 KGHSH and CDR2 LQKENI.

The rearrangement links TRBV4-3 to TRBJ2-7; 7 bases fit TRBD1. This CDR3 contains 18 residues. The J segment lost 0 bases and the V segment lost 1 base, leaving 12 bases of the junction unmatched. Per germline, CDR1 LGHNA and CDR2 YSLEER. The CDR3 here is CASSQALTGQRSSYEQYF. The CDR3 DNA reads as TGCGCCAGCAGCCAAGCATTAACGGGACAGCGTTCCTCCTACGAGCAGTACTTC.

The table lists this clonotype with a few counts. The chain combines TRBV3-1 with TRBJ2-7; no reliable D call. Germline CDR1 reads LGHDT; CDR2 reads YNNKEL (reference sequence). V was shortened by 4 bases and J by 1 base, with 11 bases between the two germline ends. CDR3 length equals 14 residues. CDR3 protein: CASSLGVRSYEQYF. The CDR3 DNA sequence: TGTGCCAGCAGCCTAGGCGTCCGATCCTACGAGCAGTACTTC.

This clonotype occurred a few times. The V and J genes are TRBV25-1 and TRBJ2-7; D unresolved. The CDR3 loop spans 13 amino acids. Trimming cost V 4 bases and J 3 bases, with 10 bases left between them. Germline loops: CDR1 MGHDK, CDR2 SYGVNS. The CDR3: CASSGTAYYEQYF. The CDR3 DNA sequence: TGTGCCAGCAGTGGTACCGCCTACTACGAGCAGTACTTC.

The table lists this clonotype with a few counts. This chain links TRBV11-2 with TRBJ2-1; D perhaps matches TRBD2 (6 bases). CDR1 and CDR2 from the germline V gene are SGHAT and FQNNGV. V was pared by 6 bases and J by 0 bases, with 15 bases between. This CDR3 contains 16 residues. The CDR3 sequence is CASSTIRGNSYNEQFF. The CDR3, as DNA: TGTGCCAGCAGTACAATACGGGGGAACTCCTACAATGAGCAGTTCTTC.

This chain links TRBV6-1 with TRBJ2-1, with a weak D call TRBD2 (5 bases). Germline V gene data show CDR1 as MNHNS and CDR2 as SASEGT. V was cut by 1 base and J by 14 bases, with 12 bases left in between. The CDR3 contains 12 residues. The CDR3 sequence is CASSEVVKGEFF. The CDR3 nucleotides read TGTGCCAGCAGTGAAGTAGTGAAGGGAGAGTTCTTC.

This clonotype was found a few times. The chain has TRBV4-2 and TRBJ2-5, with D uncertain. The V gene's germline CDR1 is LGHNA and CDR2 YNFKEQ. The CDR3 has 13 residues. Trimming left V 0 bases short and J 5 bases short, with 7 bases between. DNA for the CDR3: TGTGCCAGCAGCCAAGATCCTAAGGAGACCCAGTACTTC. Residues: CASSQDPKETQYF.

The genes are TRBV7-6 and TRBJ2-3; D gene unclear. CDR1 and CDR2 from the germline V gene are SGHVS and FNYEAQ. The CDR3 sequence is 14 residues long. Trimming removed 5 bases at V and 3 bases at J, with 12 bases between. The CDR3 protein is CASSNRRMTDTQYF. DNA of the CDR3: TGTGCCAGCAGCAACCGACGGATGACAGATACGCAGTATTTT.

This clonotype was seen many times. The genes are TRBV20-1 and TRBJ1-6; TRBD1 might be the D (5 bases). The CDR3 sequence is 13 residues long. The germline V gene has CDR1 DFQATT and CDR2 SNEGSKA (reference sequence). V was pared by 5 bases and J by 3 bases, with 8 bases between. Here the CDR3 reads CSAPGGYNSPLHF. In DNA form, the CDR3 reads TGCAGTGCTCCGGGGGGCTATAATTCACCCCTCCACTTT.

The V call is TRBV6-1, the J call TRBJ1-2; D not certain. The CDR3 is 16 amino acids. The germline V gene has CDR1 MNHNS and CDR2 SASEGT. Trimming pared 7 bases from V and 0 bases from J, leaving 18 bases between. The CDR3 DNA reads TGTGCCAGCACCCTCCGGCAGTACTTAGCTAACTATGGCTACACCTTC. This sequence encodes CASTLRQYLANYGYTF.

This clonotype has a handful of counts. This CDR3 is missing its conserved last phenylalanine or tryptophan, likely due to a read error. CDR3 bases: TGTGCCAGCACCCCTAGCGGGAGCTGGGCAGATACGCAGTATATT. Translation gives CASTPSGSWADTQYI. V and J are TRBV25-1 and TRBJ2-3; 10 bases agree with TRBD2. Germline V gene sequence: CDR1 MGHDK, CDR2 SYGVNS. With V trimmed by 7 bases and J by 4 bases, 8 bases remained unmatched. This CDR3 has 15 residues.

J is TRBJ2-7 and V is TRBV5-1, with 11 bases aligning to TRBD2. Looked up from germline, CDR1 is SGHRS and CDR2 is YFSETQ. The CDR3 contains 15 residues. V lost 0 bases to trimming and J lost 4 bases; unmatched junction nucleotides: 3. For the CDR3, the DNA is TGCGCCAGCAGCTTGGAGGCTAGCGGGAGGTACGAGCAGTACTTC. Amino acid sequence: CASSLEASGRYEQYF.

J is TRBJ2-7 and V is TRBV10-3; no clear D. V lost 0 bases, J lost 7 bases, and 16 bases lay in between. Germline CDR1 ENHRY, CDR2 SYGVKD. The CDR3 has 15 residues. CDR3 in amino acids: CAISESTPAPREQYF. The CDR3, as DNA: TGTGCCATCAGTGAGTCCACTCCGGCCCCCCGAGAGCAGTACTTC.

The CDR3 region has the DNA TGTGCCAGCAGCCCACAGGGGCCCGATACGCAGTATTTT. It is translated as CASSPQGPDTQYF. The chain combines TRBV5-6 with TRBJ2-3, with 7 bases lining up with TRBD1. This CDR3 has 13 amino acids. Germline trimming cut 4 bases from V and 6 bases from J; bases unmatched to any gene: 5. Germline V lookup: CDR1 SGHDT, CDR2 YYEEEE.

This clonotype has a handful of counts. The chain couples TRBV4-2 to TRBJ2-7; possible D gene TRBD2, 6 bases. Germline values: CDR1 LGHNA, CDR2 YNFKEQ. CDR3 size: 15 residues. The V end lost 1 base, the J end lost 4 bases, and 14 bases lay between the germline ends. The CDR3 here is CASSQVSGAGYEQYF. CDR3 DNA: TGTGCCAGCAGCCAAGTTTCCGGGGCGGGGTACGAGCAGTACTTC.

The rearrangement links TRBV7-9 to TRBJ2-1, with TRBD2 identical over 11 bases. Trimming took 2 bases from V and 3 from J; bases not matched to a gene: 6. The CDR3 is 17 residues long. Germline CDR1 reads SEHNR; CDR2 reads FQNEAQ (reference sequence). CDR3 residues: CASSLRSGGAFYNEQFF. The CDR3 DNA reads TGTGCCAGCAGCTTACGTAGCGGGGGGGCCTTCTACAATGAGCAGTTCTTC.

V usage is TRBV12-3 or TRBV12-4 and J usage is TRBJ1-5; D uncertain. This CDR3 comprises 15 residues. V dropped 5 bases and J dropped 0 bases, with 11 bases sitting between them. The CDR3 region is CASSQRGFSNQPQHF. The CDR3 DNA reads TGTGCCAGCAGTCAGAGAGGCTTTAGCAATCAGCCCCAGCATTTT.

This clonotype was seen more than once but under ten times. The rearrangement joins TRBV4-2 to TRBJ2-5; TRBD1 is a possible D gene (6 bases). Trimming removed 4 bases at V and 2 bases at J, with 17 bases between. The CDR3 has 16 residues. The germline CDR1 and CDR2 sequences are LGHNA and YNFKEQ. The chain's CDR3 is CASSPYSGVGQETQYF. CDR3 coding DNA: TGTGCCAGCAGCCCCTACTCAGGGGTAGGGCAAGAGACCCAGTACTTC.

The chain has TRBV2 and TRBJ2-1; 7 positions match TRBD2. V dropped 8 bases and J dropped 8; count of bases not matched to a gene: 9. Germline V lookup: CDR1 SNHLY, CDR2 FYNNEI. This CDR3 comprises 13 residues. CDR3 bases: TGTGCCAGCCAGGGACGTCGGGGGGATGAGCAGTTCTTC. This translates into CASQGRRGDEQFF.

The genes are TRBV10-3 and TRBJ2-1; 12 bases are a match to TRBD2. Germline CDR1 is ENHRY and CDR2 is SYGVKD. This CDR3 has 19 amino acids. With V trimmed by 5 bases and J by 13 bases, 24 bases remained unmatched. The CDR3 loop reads CAISSPSSSGRARYNGQFF. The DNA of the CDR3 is TGTGCCATCAGTTCACCCTCCTCTAGCGGGAGGGCCCGCTACAATGGTCAGTTCTTC.

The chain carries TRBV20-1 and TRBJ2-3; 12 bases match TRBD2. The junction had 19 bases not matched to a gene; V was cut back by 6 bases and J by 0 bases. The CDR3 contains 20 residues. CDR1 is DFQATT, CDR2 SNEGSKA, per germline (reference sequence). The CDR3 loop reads CSATTSGGQTFSTSTDTQYF. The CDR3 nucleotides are TGCAGTGCCACGACTAGCGGGGGACAGACGTTTTCCACTAGCACAGATACGCAGTATTTT.

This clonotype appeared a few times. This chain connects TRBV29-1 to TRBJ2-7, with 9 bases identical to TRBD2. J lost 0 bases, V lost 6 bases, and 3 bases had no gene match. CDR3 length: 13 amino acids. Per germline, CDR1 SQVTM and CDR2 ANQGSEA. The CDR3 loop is CSVIAGASYEQYF. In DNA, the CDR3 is TGCAGCGTCATAGCGGGGGCCTCCTACGAGCAGTACTTC.

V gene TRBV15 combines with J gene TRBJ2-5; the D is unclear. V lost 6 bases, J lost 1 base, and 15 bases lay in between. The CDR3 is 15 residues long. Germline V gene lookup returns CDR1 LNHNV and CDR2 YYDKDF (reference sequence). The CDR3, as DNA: TGTGCCACCAGTCGCGACGGGTCAGCCCAAGAGACCCAGTACTTC. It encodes CATSRDGSAQETQYF. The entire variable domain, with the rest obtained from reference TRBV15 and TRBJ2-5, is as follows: DAMVIQNPRYQVTQFGKPVTLSCSQTLNHNVMYWYQQKSSQAPKLLFHYYDKDFNNEADTPDNFQSRRPNTSFCFLDIRSPGLGDTAMYLCATSRDGSAQETQYFGPGTRLLVL.

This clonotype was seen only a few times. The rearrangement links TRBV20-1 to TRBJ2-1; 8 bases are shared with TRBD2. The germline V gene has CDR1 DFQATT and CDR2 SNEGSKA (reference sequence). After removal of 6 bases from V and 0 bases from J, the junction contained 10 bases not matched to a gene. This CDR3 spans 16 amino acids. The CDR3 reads CSAQLVAGGSYNEQFF. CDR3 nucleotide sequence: TGCAGTGCCCAGTTAGTCGCGGGGGGCTCCTACAATGAGCAGTTCTTC.

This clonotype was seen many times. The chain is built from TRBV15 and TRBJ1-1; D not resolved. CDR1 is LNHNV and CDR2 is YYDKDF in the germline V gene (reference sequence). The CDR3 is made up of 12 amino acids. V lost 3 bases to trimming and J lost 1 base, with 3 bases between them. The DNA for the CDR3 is TGTGCCACCAGCAGGGAGAACACTGAAGCTTTCTTT. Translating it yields CATSRENTEAFF.